This T cell receptor (beta chain) came from a study of cytomegalovirus exposure and HLA in healthy donors. CDR1 MNHEY and CDR2 SVGAGI come from the germline V gene. CDR3 length: 15 amino acids. With 2 bases removed from V and 2 bases from J, the gap between germline ends came to 9 bases. Primers included in the PCR were 60 Vbeta and 13 Jbeta primers. The data were produced by immunoSEQ multiplex PCR, yet TCRdb's version contains in-frame clones alone and is incomplete. The profile shows 200,000 to 250,000 clones, about 75% of them singletons. The genes are TRBV6-5 and TRBJ1-4; D possibly corresponds to TRBD1 (6 bases). The receptor was derived from a man aged 18 to 29 in good health and CMV-seronegative. Sequencing was performed on PBMCs. The CDR3 coding sequence is TGTGCCAGCAGTTACCAACAGGGTACTAATGAAAAACTGTTTTTT. Its translation: CASSYQQGTNEKLFF.